This TCR beta chain was captured in a study of T cells of healthy individuals. TCRdb reanalysed the 5' RACE reads using MiXCR and keeps one entry per CDR3 protein. This table has 75,000 to 95,000 distinct CDR3 sequences, about 4.8% appearing once. A few counts support this clonotype. The CDR3 runs to 15 residues. The V end lost 5 bases, the J end lost 10 bases, and 23 bases lay between the germline ends. The V gene's germline CDR1 is SEHNR and CDR2 FQNEAQ (reference sequence). This TCR was recovered from a female donor in good health. The chain carries TRBV7-9 and TRBJ1-2; unclear D gene. CDR3 DNA: TGTGCCAGCAGCCTTTCTCCTGAAGGGCACCCTGACTACACCTTC. Encoded protein: CASSLSPEGHPDYTF.